The TCR beta chain under discussion was sequenced for a study of T cells in localized non-small cell lung cancer. Sequencing was performed with immunoSEQ multiplex PCR; in TCRdb, only in-frame clones are kept and a portion is missing. The table has tens of thousands of clones, roughly nine tenths seen once. The CDR3 is 16 amino acids. Germline V lookup: CDR1 SNHLY, CDR2 FYNNEI. J gave up 2 bases and V 8 bases, and 9 bases lay outside the gene matches. This material consisted of PBMCs, taken before any cancer treatment. The source is a man between 35 and 75 years old with stage II lung adenocarcinoma. The rearrangement joins TRBV2 to TRBJ2-6, with 7 bases identical to TRBD1. CDR3 DNA sequence: TGTGCCAGCGCCCCCGAGGGGGCCACTGGGGCCAACGTCCTGACTTTC. Amino acid sequence: CASAPEGATGANVLTF.